Given below is one T cell receptor (beta chain) in context. This entry comes from a study of blood T cell repertoires in COVID-19. For the study at large: The United States, Italy and Spain supplied acute and convalescent COVID-19 samples. Nucleic acid was either cDNA or gDNA, and it came from T cells, B-cell-depleted T cells, or PBMCs.

CDR3 length: 14 amino acids. The V gene's germline CDR1 is SGHTA and CDR2 FQGNSA. Trimming at V came to 6 bases and at J to 7 bases, leaving 8 bases not matched to a gene. Under the authors' procedure: Reference gene primer amplification yielded estimated nucleated cell counts. The table came from immunoSEQ multiplex PCR; TCRdb's copy has only in-frame clones and leaves some out. V, J and clone size are those of that table, while D and trimming were read from the DNA. Altogether around 43,000 clones are present, 85% to 90% being singletons, with the ten largest covering roughly 19%. The TCR was taken from a man aged 45-65 years in a cohort sampled during active COVID-19. Sequences were obtained from peripheral blood. The J gene is TRBJ1-3, the V gene TRBV7-2; 8 bases are a match to TRBD1. The CDR3 reads CASRELNRGNTIYF. The CDR3 region has the DNA TGTGCCAGCAGGGAACTTAACAGGGGGAACACCATATATTTT.